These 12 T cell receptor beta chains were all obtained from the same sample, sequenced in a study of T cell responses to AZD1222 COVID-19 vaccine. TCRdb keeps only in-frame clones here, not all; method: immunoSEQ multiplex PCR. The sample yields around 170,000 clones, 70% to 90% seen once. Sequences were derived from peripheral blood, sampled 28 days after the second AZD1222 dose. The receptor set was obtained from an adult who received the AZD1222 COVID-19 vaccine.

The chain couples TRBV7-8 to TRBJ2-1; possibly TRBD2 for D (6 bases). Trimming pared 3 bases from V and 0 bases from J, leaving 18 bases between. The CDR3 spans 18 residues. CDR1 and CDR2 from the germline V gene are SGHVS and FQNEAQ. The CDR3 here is CASSLRGGGTSSYNEQFF. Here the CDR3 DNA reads TGTGCCAGCAGCTTGAGAGGTGGGGGGACGAGCTCCTACAATGAGCAGTTCTTC.

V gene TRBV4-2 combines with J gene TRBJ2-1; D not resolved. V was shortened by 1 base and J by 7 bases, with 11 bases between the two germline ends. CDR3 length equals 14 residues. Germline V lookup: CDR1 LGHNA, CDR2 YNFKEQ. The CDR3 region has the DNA TGTGCCAGCAGCCAAGGGCAGCAGGCGAATGAGCAGTTCTTC. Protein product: CASSQGQQANEQFF.

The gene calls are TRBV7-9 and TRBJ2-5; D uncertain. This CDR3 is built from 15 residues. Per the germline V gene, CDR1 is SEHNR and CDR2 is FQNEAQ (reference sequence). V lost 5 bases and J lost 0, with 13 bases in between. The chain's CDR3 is CASSRVGRDQETQYF. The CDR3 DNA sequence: TGTGCCAGCAGCCGGGTAGGCAGAGACCAAGAGACCCAGTACTTC.

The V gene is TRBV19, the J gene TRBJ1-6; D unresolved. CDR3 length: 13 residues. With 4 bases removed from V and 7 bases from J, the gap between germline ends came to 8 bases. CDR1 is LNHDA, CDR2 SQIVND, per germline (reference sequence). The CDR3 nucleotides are TGTGCCAGTAGTACCACCCAAAATTCACCCCTCCACTTT. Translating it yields CASSTTQNSPLHF.

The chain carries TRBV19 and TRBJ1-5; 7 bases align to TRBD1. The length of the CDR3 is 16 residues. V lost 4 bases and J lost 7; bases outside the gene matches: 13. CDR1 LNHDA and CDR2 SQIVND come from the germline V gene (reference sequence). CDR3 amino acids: CASSTPSAGGRQPQHF. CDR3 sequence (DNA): TGTGCCAGTAGTACCCCCTCCGCAGGGGGGAGGCAGCCCCAGCATTTT.

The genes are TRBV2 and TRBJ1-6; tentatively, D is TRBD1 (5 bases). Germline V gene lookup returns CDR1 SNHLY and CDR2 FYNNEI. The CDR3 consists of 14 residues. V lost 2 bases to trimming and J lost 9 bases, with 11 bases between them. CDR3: CASSENRGTSPLHF. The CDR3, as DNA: TGTGCCAGCAGTGAAAATCGGGGGACTTCACCCCTCCACTTT.

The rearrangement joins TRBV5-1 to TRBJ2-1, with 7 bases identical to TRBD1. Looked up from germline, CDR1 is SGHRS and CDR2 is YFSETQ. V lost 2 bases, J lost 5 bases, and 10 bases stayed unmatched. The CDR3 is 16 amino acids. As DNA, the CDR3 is TGCGCCAGCAGCTTTTACCTTGGGACAGTCGACAATGAGCAGTTCTTC. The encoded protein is CASSFYLGTVDNEQFF.

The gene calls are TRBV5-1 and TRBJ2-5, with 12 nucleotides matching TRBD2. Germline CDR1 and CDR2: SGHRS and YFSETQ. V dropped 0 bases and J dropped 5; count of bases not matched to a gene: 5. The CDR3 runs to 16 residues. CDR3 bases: TGCGCCAGCAGCTTGGCCCTAGCGGGGGGGCTGGAGACCCAGTACTTC. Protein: CASSLALAGGLETQYF.

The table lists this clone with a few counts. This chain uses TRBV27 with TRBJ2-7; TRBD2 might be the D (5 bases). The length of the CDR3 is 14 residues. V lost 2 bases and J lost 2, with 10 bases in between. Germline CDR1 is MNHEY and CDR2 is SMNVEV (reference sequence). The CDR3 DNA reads TGTGCCAGCAGTTTAGGACCCGGGGCCTACGAGCAGTACTTC. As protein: CASSLGPGAYEQYF.

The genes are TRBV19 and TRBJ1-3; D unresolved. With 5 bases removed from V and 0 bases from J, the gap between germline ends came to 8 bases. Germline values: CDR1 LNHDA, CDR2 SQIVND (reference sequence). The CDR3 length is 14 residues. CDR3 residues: CASSGLGSGNTIYF. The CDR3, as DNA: TGTGCCAGTAGTGGTCTGGGCTCTGGAAACACCATATATTTT.

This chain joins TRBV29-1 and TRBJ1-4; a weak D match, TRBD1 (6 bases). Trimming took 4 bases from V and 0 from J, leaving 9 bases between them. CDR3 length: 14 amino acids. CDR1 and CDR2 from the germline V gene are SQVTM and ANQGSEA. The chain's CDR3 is CSVVEGATNEKLFF. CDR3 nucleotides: TGCAGCGTTGTAGAGGGGGCAACTAATGAAAAACTGTTTTTT. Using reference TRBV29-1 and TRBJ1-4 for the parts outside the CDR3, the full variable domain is SAVISQKPSRDICQRGTSLTIQCQVDSQVTMMFWYRQQPGQSLTLIATANQGSEATYESGFVIDKFPISRPNLTFSTLTVSNMSPEDSSIYLCSVVEGATNEKLFFGSGTQLSVL.

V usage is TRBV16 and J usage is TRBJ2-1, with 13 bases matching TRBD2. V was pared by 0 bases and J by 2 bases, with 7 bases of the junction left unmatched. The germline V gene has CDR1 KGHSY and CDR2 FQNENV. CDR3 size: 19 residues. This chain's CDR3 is CASSQSWGTSGDPYNEQFF. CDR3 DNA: TGTGCCAGCAGCCAATCTTGGGGGACTAGCGGGGACCCCTACAATGAGCAGTTCTTC. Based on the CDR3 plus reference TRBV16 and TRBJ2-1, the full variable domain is GEEVAQTPKHLVRGEGQKAKLYCAPIKGHSYVFWYQQVLKNEFKFLISFQNENVFDETGMPKERFSAKCLPNSPCSLEIQATKLEDSAVYFCASSQSWGTSGDPYNEQFFGPGTRLTVL.